Each of the 16 T cell receptor beta chains below was sequenced from the same sample in a study of blood T cell repertoires in COVID-19. The assay was immunoSEQ multiplex PCR, and TCRdb's table has in-frame clones only and misses some. The repertoire consists of some 300,000 clones, with over 85% occurring once and the leading ten covering less than 3%. The sequenced sample consisted of PBMCs or T cells enriched from blood (not recorded which). The receptors originated from a woman aged 45 to 65 who had been exposed to COVID-19.

A few counts support this clone. The chain combines TRBV7-8 with TRBJ1-1, with D perhaps matching TRBD1 (5 bases). Germline loops: CDR1 SGHVS, CDR2 FQNEAQ. This CDR3 spans 18 amino acids. Trimming removed 3 bases at V and 4 bases at J, with 24 bases between. The CDR3 DNA reads TGTGCCAGCAGCTTCCGAACGCAGGGCATTCTAAGTTTCACTGAAGCTTTCTTT. This translates into CASSFRTQGILSFTEAFF. The full variable domain, its missing parts supplied by reference TRBV7-8 and TRBJ1-1, is GAGVSQSPRYKVAKRGQDVALRCDPISGHVSLFWYQQALGQGPEFLTYFQNEAQLDKSGLPSDRFFAERPEGSVSTLKIQRTQQEDSAVYLCASSFRTQGILSFTEAFFGQGTRLTVV.

The chain uses TRBV19 and TRBJ1-1, with D unresolved. This CDR3 region has 17 residues. In germline, CDR1 is LNHDA, CDR2 SQIVND (reference sequence). V lost 5 bases and J 1 base, leaving 20 bases between the germline ends. The CDR3 region has the DNA TGTGCCAGTAGTTTAACGGCCGTCGGGGTGGGGAACACTGAAGCTTTCTTT. It specifies CASSLTAVGVGNTEAFF.

The rearrangement links TRBV27 to TRBJ2-5; TRBD1 is a possible D gene (5 bases). The CDR3 spans 15 residues. Germline V gene data show CDR1 as MNHEY and CDR2 as SMNVEV (reference sequence). The V end was cut by 2 bases, the J end by 5 bases, with 15 bases between. The CDR3, as DNA: TGTGCCAGCAGTTTAGGGTCGCGGACACCGGAGACCCAGTACTTC. It translates to CASSLGSRTPETQYF.

The chain carries TRBV19 and TRBJ1-5; 9 bases agree with TRBD1. Germline V gives CDR1 LNHDA, CDR2 SQIVND (reference sequence). This CDR3 has 15 amino acids. The ends lost 4 bases at V and 7 bases at J; junction bases unmatched: 8. The CDR3 DNA reads TGTGCCAGTAGTACCAGACAGGGGGGGAACCAGCCCCAGCATTTT. Translated, it gives CASSTRQGGNQPQHF.

The chain recombines TRBV27 with TRBJ1-1; TRBD1 matches 9 bases. Germline V CDR1 and CDR2: MNHEY, SMNVEV (reference sequence). The CDR3 totals 15 residues. The CDR3 is CVTSRDRVTKGEAFF. The CDR3 DNA follows: TGTGTCACCAGCAGGGACAGGGTCACTAAGGGTGAAGCTTTCTTT.

This clone was counted only a few times. Within the sample, other DNA sequences also encode this same CDR3. J is TRBJ1-1 and V is TRBV28; D not resolved. CDR3 size: 13 residues. CDR1 is MDHEN, CDR2 SYDVKM, per germline. Trimming took off 5 bases at V and 4 bases at J, with 11 bases between the two ends. The CDR3 region is CASSPPRVTEAFF. In DNA form, the CDR3 reads TGTGCCAGCAGTCCTCCACGGGTCACTGAAGCTTTCTTT.

This chain links TRBV29-1 with TRBJ2-1; 8 bases agree with TRBD1. The junction had 4 bases not matched to a gene; V was cut back by 6 bases and J by 6 bases. The CDR3 spans 12 residues. Germline V CDR1 and CDR2: SQVTM, ANQGSEA. In DNA form, the CDR3 reads TGCAGCGTGATCAGGGGGCTCAATGAGCAGTTCTTC. Amino acids: CSVIRGLNEQFF.

The gene calls are TRBV7-9 and TRBJ2-3, with D maybe TRBD2 (5 bases). This CDR3 has 13 residues. Deletions cut 2 bases from V and 5 bases from J, with 8 bases between. CDR1 SEHNR and CDR2 FQNEAQ come from the germline V gene (reference sequence). The CDR3 reads CASSLLGRDTQYF. The CDR3 nucleotides read TGTGCCAGCAGCTTATTGGGGAGAGATACGCAGTATTTT.

The chain recombines TRBV5-1 with TRBJ2-5; D gene unclear. From germline, CDR1 is SGHRS and CDR2 YFSETQ. This CDR3 has 15 amino acids. Trimming stripped 2 bases from V and 5 bases from J, with 16 bases between. CDR3 DNA sequence: TGCGCCAGCAGCTTAGGCCAGAGTAACAGTGAGACCCAGTACTTC. It translates to CASSLGQSNSETQYF.

The V and J genes are TRBV7-9 and TRBJ1-3; D is unresolved. CDR3 size: 15 residues. The germline CDR1 and CDR2 sequences are SEHNR and FQNEAQ (reference sequence). Trimming left V 2 bases short and J 0 bases short, with 8 bases between. The CDR3, as DNA: TGTGCCAGCAGCTTACTGTCTAGCTCTGGAAACACCATATATTTT. It is translated as CASSLLSSSGNTIYF. The full variable domain, rest sourced from reference TRBV7-9 and TRBJ1-3, is DTGVSQNPRHKITKRGQNVTFRCDPISEHNRLYWYRQTLGQGPEFLTYFQNEAQLEKSRLLSDRFSAERPKGSFSTLEIQRTEQGDSAMYLCASSLLSSSGNTIYFGEGSWLTVV.

This clone has only one observation. The V and J genes are TRBV2 and TRBJ2-1; unclear D gene. Germline values: CDR1 SNHLY, CDR2 FYNNEI. Trimming removed 2 bases at V and 7 bases at J, with 6 bases between. CDR3 length equals 12 residues. The CDR3 loop reads CASSERVNEQFF. The CDR3 DNA reads TGTGCCAGCAGTGAACGGGTGAATGAGCAGTTCTTC.

This chain connects TRBV4-2 to TRBJ2-7; 10 bases fit TRBD1. The junction had 5 bases not matched to a gene; V was cut back by 2 bases and J by 7 bases. The germline V gene encodes CDR1 LGHNA and CDR2 YNFKEQ. This CDR3 comprises 14 residues. The CDR3 nucleotides read TGTGCCAGCAGCCAACCTAGGGACAGGGGAGAGCAGTACTTC. Protein product: CASSQPRDRGEQYF.

The chain combines TRBV6-5 with TRBJ2-7; TRBD2 matches at 7 bases. Germline CDR1 reads MNHEY; CDR2 reads SVGAGI. The CDR3 has 13 amino acids. V trimming: 7 bases; J trimming: 7 bases; junction bases outside the gene matches: 10. CDR3 protein: CASTNKVGREQYF. Written as DNA, the CDR3 is TGTGCCAGCACCAACAAGGTCGGGAGGGAGCAGTACTTC.

V usage is TRBV5-1 and J usage is TRBJ2-5; D remains unclear. The germline V gene has CDR1 SGHRS and CDR2 YFSETQ. The CDR3 totals 15 residues. Trimming took off 0 bases at V and 4 bases at J, with 13 bases between the two ends. This CDR3 is CASSLGTAKGETQYF. The CDR3 DNA sequence: TGCGCCAGCAGCTTGGGAACAGCCAAAGGAGAGACCCAGTACTTC.

The chain uses TRBV19 and TRBJ1-5; 10 bases agree with TRBD1. Germline-derived CDR1 and CDR2 are LNHDA and SQIVND (reference sequence). With V trimmed by 4 bases and J by 5 bases, 11 bases remained unmatched. CDR3 length equals 17 residues. The CDR3 loop is CASSKSLGQGFHQPQHF. CDR3 DNA sequence: TGTGCCAGTAGTAAATCCTTGGGACAGGGGTTTCATCAGCCCCAGCATTTT.

Only a few counts were recorded for this clone. The chain joins TRBV24-1 to TRBJ2-1, with 9 bases fitting TRBD2. The junction had 5 bases not matched to a gene; V was cut back by 9 bases and J by 0 bases. The CDR3 is 15 amino acids. CDR1 KGHDR and CDR2 SFDVKD come from the germline V gene. The CDR3 DNA reads as TGTGCCACCGACGCGGGGGGGAGCTCCTACAATGAGCAGTTCTTC. Its translation is CATDAGGSSYNEQFF.